The next 19 T cell receptor beta chains were all read from a single sample in a study of pediatric ulcerative colitis. The assay was immunoSEQ multiplex PCR, and TCRdb's table has in-frame clones only and misses some. Of 64,000 or so clones listed, 77% are singletons. Sequencing used blood. These receptors all stem from a boy aged 5-17 years with moderate ulcerative colitis.

The CDR3 coding sequence is TGTGCCATTACGGGAGCAGGGTACAATGAGCAGTTCTTC. This codes for CAITGAGYNEQFF. The chain couples TRBV7-9 to TRBJ2-1; D perhaps matches TRBD2 (6 bases). Germline V lookup: CDR1 SEHNR, CDR2 FQNEAQ (reference sequence). V dropped 10 bases and J dropped 4 bases, with 14 bases sitting between them. CDR3 length: 13 amino acids.

This chain joins TRBV15 and TRBJ2-3; no definite D call. This CDR3 comprises 15 residues. V lost 0 bases and J lost 1, with 8 bases in between. Germline V gene data show CDR1 as LNHNV and CDR2 as YYDKDF (reference sequence). DNA for the CDR3: TGTGCCACCAGCAGAGAAAATTCGGGCACAGATACGCAGTATTTT. Translation gives CATSRENSGTDTQYF.

This chain uses TRBV5-6 with TRBJ1-2; perhaps TRBD1 as D (5 bases). Germline loops: CDR1 SGHDT, CDR2 YYEEEE. The CDR3 sequence is 12 residues long. V was pared by 5 bases and J by 7 bases, with 12 bases between. CDR3 bases: TGTGCCAGCAGAAAGACAGACGTTGGCTACACCTTC. Translated: CASRKTDVGYTF.

CDR3 protein: CASSRTPTNEKLFF. CDR3 bases: TGCGCCAGCAGCCGGACCCCGACTAATGAAAAACTGTTTTTT. The chain is built from TRBV4-1 and TRBJ1-4; no clear D. CDR1 MGHRA and CDR2 YSYEKL come from the germline V gene. Trimming cost V 4 bases and J 2 bases, with 8 bases left between them. This CDR3 is built from 14 residues.

The rearrangement uses TRBV10-3 and TRBJ2-1; 10 bases map to TRBD1. The CDR3 loop spans 16 amino acids. The V gene end was trimmed by 8 bases and the J gene end by 6 bases; junction bases not matched to a gene: 13. Germline CDR1 and CDR2: ENHRY and SYGVKD. CDR3 sequence: CAIGFSGTGDLNEQFF. In DNA form, the CDR3 reads TGTGCCATCGGATTTAGTGGGACAGGGGATCTCAATGAGCAGTTCTTC.

This rearrangement joins TRBV18 to TRBJ2-6; D may be TRBD2 (6 bases). Germline CDR1 KGHSH, CDR2 LQKENI. The CDR3 sequence is 19 residues long. Trimming removed 3 bases from V and 4 bases from J, with 22 bases in between. CDR3 protein: CASSPRTGLSSGGANVLTF. CDR3 nucleotides: TGTGCCAGCTCACCTCGAACGGGACTCTCTTCGGGAGGGGCCAACGTCCTGACTTTC.

This chain connects TRBV11-2 to TRBJ2-3; perhaps TRBD2 as D (5 bases). Germline assignment: CDR1 SGHAT and CDR2 FQNNGV. The CDR3 covers 15 residues. V shed 3 bases and J shed 3 bases, with 13 bases lying between them. The CDR3 DNA reads TGTGCCAGCAGCTTTACTAGAAGTGGAACAGATACGCAGTATTTT. Its protein is CASSFTRSGTDTQYF.

This sequence joins TRBV15 and TRBJ2-2; no clear D. Germline V gene data show CDR1 as LNHNV and CDR2 as YYDKDF (reference sequence). CDR3 length: 16 residues. Trimming removed 1 base from V and 3 bases from J, with 12 bases in between. CDR3: CATSRAWASDTGELFF. DNA of the CDR3: TGTGCCACCAGCAGAGCGTGGGCCTCCGACACCGGGGAGCTGTTTTTT.

This clone was recorded once. This chain connects TRBV11-2 to TRBJ2-7, with 11 bases fitting TRBD2. The CDR3 length is 15 residues. From germline, CDR1 is SGHAT and CDR2 FQNNGV. The CDR3 here is CASSLVDIRTSGSQV. DNA of the CDR3: TGTGCCAGCAGCTTAGTCGACATCAGGACTAGCGGGTCCCAGGTC.

In this sample, this clone turned up a few times. The genes are TRBV25-1 and TRBJ2-7; 7 nucleotides line up with TRBD1. V dropped 8 bases and J dropped 6; count of bases not matched to a gene: 4. Germline lookup yields CDR1 MGHDK and CDR2 SYGVNS. The CDR3 spans 11 residues. CDR3 nucleotide sequence: TGTGCCAGCCTGACAGGGACCGAGCAGTACTTC. It is translated as CASLTGTEQYF.

The gene calls are TRBV14 and TRBJ1-1; 7 nucleotides agree with TRBD1. V trimming: 2 bases; J trimming: 5 bases; junction bases outside the gene matches: 2. Per the germline V gene, CDR1 is SGHDN and CDR2 is FVKESK. The CDR3 loop spans 13 amino acids. The CDR3 DNA sequence: TGTGCCAGCAGCCAAACAGGGGTGACTGAAGCTTTCTTT. Protein sequence: CASSQTGVTEAFF.

The chain recombines TRBV27 with TRBJ2-7; a weak D match, TRBD1 (5 bases). Trimming pared 5 bases from V and 1 base from J, leaving 12 bases between. Germline V gene lookup returns CDR1 MNHEY and CDR2 SMNVEV (reference sequence). The CDR3 runs 14 residues. The CDR3 spells CASSQRQISYEQYF. CDR3 in DNA: TGTGCCAGCAGTCAAAGACAGATATCCTACGAGCAGTACTTC.

The genes are TRBV5-1 and TRBJ2-7; 8 nucleotides match TRBD1. Germline V gene sequence: CDR1 SGHRS, CDR2 YFSETQ. V lost 0 bases and J lost 5; bases outside the gene matches: 1. CDR3 length equals 13 residues. CDR3 sequence reads: CASSLVQGDEQYF. The CDR3 DNA reads TGCGCCAGCAGCTTGGTACAGGGGGACGAGCAGTACTTC.

The chain links TRBV27 to TRBJ1-4, with 9 bases fitting TRBD1. The length of the CDR3 is 16 residues. V was clipped by 5 bases and J by 3 bases; unmatched bases: 7. Germline-derived CDR1 and CDR2 are MNHEY and SMNVEV (reference sequence). The CDR3 sequence is CASSGRTGAANEKLFF. In DNA form, the CDR3 reads TGTGCCAGCAGTGGCCGGACAGGGGCGGCTAATGAAAAACTGTTTTTT.

This clone was observed a single time. V is TRBV7-3 and J is TRBJ1-1; no firm D call. V lost 3 bases to trimming and J lost 4 bases, with 12 bases between them. The CDR3 has 14 amino acids. From germline, CDR1 is SGHTA and CDR2 FQGTGA. The CDR3 is CASSFNGQGTEAFF. CDR3 DNA: TGTGCCAGCAGCTTTAACGGGCAAGGCACTGAAGCTTTCTTT.

This clone was found once. The chain uses TRBV7-6 and TRBJ1-1, with D tentatively TRBD1 (5 bases). Germline CDR1 is SGHVS and CDR2 is FNYEAQ. V gave up 4 bases and J gave up 7 bases, with 16 bases separating them. The CDR3 is 14 residues long. The CDR3 loop is CASSSSPGRDEAFF. DNA for the CDR3: TGTGCCAGCAGCTCATCGCCGGGGCGCGATGAAGCTTTCTTT. The variable domain in full, with the rest retrieved from reference TRBV7-6 and TRBJ1-1, is GAGVSQSPRYKVTKRGQDVALRCDPISGHVSLYWYRQALGQGPEFLTYFNYEAQQDKSGLPNDRFSAERPEGSISTLTIQRTEQRDSAMYRCASSSSPGRDEAFFGQGTRLTVV.

The chain links TRBV2 to TRBJ2-3; TRBD2 matches 9 bases. V shed 2 bases, J shed 5 bases, and the junction held 11 bases outside the gene matches. The germline V gene encodes CDR1 SNHLY and CDR2 FYNNEI. CDR3 length equals 17 residues. The CDR3 sequence: CASSELGVRTSVDTQYF. CDR3 nucleotide sequence: TGTGCCAGCAGTGAACTTGGGGTGAGGACTAGCGTAGATACGCAGTATTTT.

Only one count was recorded for this clone. The chain carries TRBV18 and TRBJ2-7, with 7 bases aligning to TRBD1. The V gene's germline CDR1 is KGHSH and CDR2 LQKENI. V lost 3 bases and J lost 0; bases outside the gene matches: 5. The CDR3 extends over 15 amino acids. This CDR3 is CASSPLGDSSYEQYF. CDR3 nucleotide sequence: TGTGCCAGCTCACCCCTGGGGGACAGCTCCTACGAGCAGTACTTC. Looking up the rest from reference TRBV18 and TRBJ2-7 gives the full variable domain: NAGVMQNPRHLVRRRGQEARLRCSPMKGHSHVYWYRQLPEEGLKFMVYLQKENIIDESGMPKERFSAEFPKEGPSILRIQQVVRGDSAAYFCASSPLGDSSYEQYFGPGTRLTVT.

The V and J genes are TRBV4-1 and TRBJ2-2, with 7 bases aligning to TRBD1. The germline V gene encodes CDR1 MGHRA and CDR2 YSYEKL. This CDR3 spans 15 amino acids. J gave up 4 bases and V 1 base, and 3 bases lay outside the gene matches. The chain's CDR3 is CASSQVAGGTGELFF. As DNA, the CDR3 is TGCGCCAGCAGCCAAGTGGCAGGGGGCACCGGGGAGCTGTTTTTT.